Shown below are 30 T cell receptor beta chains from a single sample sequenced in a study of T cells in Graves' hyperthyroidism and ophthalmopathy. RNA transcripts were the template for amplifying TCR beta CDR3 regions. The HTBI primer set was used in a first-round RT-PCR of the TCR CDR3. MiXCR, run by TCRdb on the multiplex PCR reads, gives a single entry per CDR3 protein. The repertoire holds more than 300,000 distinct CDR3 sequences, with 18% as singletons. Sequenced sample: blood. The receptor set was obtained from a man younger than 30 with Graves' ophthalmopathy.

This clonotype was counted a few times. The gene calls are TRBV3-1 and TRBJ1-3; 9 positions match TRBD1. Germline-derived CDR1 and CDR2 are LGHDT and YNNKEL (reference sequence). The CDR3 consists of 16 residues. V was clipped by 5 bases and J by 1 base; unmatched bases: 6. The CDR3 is CASSFTGGPSGNTIYF. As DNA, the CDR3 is TGTGCCAGCAGCTTCACAGGGGGCCCATCTGGAAACACCATATATTTT.

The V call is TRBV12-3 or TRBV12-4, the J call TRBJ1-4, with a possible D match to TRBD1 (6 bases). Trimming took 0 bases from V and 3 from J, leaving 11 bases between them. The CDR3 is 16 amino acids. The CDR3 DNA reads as TGTGCCAGCAGTTTAGCGGAGGGGGGGCCTAATGAAAAACTGTTTTTT. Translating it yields CASSLAEGGPNEKLFF.

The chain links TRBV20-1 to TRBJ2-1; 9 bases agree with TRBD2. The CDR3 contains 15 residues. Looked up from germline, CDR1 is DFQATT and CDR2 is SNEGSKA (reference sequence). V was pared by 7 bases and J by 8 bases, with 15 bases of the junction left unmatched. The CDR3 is CSGRVGREGLDEQFF. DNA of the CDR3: TGCAGTGGGAGAGTGGGGCGGGAGGGCCTGGATGAGCAGTTCTTC.

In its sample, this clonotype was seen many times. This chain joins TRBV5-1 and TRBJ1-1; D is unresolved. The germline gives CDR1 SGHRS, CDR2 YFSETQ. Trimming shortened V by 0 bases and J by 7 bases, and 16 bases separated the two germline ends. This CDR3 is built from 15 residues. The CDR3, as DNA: TGCGCCAGCAGCTTGGAGAGGAATGGCTGGGGTGAAGCTTTCTTT. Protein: CASSLERNGWGEAFF.

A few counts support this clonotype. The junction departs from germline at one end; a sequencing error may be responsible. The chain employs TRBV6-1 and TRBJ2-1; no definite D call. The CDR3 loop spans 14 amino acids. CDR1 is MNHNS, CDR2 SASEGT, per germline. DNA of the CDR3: TGTGCCAGCATTGAAACTCCCTCTTACAATGAGCAGTTCTTC. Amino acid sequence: CASIETPSYNEQFF.

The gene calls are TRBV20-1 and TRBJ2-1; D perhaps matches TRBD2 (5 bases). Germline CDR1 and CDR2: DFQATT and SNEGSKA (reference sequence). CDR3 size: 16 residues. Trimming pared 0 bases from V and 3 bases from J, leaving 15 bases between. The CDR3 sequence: CSARDFVSTSYNEQFF. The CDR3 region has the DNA TGCAGTGCTAGAGATTTTGTTAGCACTAGCTACAATGAGCAGTTCTTC.

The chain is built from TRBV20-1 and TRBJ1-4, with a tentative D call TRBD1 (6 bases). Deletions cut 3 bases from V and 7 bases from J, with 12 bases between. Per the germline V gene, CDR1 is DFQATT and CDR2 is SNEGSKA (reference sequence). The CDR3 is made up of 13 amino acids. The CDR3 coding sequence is TGCAGTGCTAGCGGGGGGGCAAGTGAAAAACTGTTTTTT. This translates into CSASGGASEKLFF.

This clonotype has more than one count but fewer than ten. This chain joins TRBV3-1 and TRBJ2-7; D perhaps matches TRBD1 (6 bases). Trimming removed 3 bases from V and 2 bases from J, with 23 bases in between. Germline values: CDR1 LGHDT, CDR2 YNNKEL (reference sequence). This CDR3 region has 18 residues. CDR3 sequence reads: CASSQSQWGTSVTYEQYF. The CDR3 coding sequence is TGTGCCAGCAGCCAGTCACAATGGGGGACATCGGTAACCTACGAGCAGTACTTC.

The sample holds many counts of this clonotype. DNA of the CDR3: TGCGCCAGCTCTGACAGGGAGGTCATCCACGAGCAGTACTTC. It translates to CASSDREVIHEQYF. The chain joins TRBV10-2 to TRBJ2-7; tentative D call: TRBD1 (7 bases). The CDR3 loop spans 14 amino acids. CDR1 is WSHSY and CDR2 is SAAADI in the germline V gene. V lost 8 bases, J lost 5 bases, and 19 bases lay in between.

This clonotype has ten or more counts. CDR3 residues: CASNPGLAGAGDTQYF. CDR3 coding DNA: TGTGCCAGCAACCCCGGACTAGCGGGGGCAGGAGATACGCAGTATTTT. This chain joins TRBV12-3 or TRBV12-4 and TRBJ2-3; TRBD2 aligns across 13 bases. This CDR3 is built from 16 residues. The V and J ends lost 7 bases and 5 bases, in that order; junction bases with no gene match: 9.

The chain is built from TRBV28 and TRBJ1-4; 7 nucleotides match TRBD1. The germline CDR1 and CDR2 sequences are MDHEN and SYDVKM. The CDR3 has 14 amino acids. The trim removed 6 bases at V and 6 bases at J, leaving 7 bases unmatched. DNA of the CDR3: TGTGCCAGCAGAAAAAGGGGGCGAGATGAAAAACTGTTTTTT. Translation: CASRKRGRDEKLFF.

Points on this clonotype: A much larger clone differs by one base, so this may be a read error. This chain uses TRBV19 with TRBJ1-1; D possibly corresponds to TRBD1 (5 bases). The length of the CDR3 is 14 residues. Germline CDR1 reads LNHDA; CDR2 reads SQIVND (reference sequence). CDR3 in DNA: TGTACCAGTAGTCCCAGGGCGCTAAGGATGGGAGCTTTCTTT. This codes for CTSSPRALRMGAFF.

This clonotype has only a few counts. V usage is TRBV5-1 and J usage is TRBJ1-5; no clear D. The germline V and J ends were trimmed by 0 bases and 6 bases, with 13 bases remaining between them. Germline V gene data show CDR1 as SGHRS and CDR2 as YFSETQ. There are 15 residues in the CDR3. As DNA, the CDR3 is TGCGCCAGCAGCTTGGAAAGCGGGCCGGGTCAGCCCCAGCATTTT. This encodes CASSLESGPGQPQHF. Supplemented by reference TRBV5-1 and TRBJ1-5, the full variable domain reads KAGVTQTPRYLIKTRGQQVTLSCSPISGHRSVSWYQQTPGQGLQFLFEYFSETQRNKGNFPGRFSGRQFSNSRSEMNVSTLELGDSALYLCASSLESGPGQPQHFGDGTRLSIL.

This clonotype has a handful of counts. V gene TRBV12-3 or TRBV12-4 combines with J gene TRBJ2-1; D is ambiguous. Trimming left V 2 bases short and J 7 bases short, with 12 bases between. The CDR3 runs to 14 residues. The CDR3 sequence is CASSLRKKMNEQFF. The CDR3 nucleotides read TGTGCCAGCAGTTTACGGAAGAAGATGAATGAGCAGTTCTTC.

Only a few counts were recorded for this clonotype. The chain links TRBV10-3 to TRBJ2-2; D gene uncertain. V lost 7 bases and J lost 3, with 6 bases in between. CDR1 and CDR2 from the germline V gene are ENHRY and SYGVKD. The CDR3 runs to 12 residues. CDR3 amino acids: CAITTDTGELFF. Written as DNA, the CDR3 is TGTGCCATCACGACGGACACCGGGGAGCTGTTTTTT.

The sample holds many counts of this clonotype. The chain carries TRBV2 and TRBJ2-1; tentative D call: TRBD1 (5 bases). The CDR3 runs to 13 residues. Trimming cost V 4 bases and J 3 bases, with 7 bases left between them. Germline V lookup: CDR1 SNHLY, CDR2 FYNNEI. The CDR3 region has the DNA TGTGCCAGCAGTGGACAGCTCTACAATGAGCAGTTCTTC. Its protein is CASSGQLYNEQFF.

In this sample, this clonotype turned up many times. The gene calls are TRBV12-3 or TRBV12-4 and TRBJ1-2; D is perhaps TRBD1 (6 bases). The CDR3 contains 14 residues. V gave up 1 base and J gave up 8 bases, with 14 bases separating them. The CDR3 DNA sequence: TGTGCCAGCAGTTTAGTGGCAGGGGCCGGCGGCTACACCTTC. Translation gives CASSLVAGAGGYTF.

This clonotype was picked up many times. The CDR3 spells CASSDPGTGGYEQYF. The CDR3 DNA is TGCGCCAGCAGCGATCCCGGGACAGGGGGCTACGAGCAGTACTTC. The chain is built from TRBV4-1 and TRBJ2-7; TRBD1 matches at 11 bases. Germline V CDR1 and CDR2: MGHRA, YSYEKL. V shed 5 bases and J 3 bases; nucleotides not matched to a gene: 6. The CDR3 covers 15 residues.

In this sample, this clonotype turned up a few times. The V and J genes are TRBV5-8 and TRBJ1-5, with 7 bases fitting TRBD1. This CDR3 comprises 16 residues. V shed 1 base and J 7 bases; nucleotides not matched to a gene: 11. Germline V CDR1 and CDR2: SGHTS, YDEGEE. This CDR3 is CASSLSRQGSPQPQHF. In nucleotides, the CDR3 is TGTGCCAGCAGCTTGTCTAGACAGGGAAGCCCGCAGCCCCAGCATTTT. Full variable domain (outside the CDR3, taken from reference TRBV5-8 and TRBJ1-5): EAGVTQSPTHLIKTRGQQATLRCSPISGHTSVYWYQQALGLGLQFLLWYDEGEERNRGNFPPRFSGRQFPNYSSELNVNALELEDSALYLCASSLSRQGSPQPQHFGDGTRLSIL.

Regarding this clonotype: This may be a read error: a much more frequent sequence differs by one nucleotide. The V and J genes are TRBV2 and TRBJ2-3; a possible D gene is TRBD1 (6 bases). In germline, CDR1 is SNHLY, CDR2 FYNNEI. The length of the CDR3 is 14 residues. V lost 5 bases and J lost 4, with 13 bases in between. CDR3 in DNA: TGTGCCAGCAGTTCCCAGGGGCAATCAGATACGCAGTATTTT. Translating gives CASSSQGQSDTQYF.

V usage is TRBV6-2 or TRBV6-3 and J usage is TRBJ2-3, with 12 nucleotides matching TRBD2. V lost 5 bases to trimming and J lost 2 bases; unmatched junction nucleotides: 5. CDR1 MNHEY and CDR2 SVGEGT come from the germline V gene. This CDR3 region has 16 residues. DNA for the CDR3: TGTGCCAGCAGTGCGACTAGCGGGGGTGCCACAGATACGCAGTATTTT. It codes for CASSATSGGATDTQYF.

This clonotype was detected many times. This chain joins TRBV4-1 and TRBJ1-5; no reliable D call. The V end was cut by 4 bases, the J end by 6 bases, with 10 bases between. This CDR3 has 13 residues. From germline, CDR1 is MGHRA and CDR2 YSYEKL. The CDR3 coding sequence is TGCGCCAGCAGCCGGCAAGCGGCTCAGCCCCAGCATTTT. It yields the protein CASSRQAAQPQHF.

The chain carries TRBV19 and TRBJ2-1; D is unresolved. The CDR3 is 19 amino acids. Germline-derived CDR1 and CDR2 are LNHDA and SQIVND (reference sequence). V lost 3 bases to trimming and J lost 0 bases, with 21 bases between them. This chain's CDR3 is CASSIRLSFSLSSYNEQFF. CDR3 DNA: TGTGCCAGTAGTATTAGACTGTCCTTCTCCCTGAGCTCCTACAATGAGCAGTTCTTC.

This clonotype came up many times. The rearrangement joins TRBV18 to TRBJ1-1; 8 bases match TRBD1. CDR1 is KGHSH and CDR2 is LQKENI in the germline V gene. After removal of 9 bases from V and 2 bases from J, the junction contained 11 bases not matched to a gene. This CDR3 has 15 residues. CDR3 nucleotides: TGTGCCAGTGTCCTATTACAGGGGGGCAACACTGAAGCTTTCTTT. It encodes CASVLLQGGNTEAFF.

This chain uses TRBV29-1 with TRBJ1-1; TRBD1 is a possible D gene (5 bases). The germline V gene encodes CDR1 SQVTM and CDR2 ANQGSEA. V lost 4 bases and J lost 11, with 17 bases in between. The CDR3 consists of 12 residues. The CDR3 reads CSVGQFPSGAFF. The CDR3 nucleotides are TGCAGCGTTGGACAGTTTCCCTCAGGTGCTTTCTTT.

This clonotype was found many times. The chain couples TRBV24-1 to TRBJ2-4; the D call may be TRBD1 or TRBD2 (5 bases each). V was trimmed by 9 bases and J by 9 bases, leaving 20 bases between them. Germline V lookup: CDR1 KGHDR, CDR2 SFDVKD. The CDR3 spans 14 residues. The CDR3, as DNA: TGTGCCACCCAGGGAGAAGAGGGGAGAGGCATTCAGTACTTC. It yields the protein CATQGEEGRGIQYF.

The CDR3 DNA reads as TGCAGCGGACAGCGGGGGGAGAACGGGGAGCTGTTTTTT. Protein: CSGQRGENGELFF. The chain is built from TRBV29-1 and TRBJ2-2, with 9 bases lining up with TRBD2. There are 13 residues in the CDR3. The ends lost 7 bases at V and 7 bases at J; junction bases unmatched: 7. Per the germline V gene, CDR1 is SQVTM and CDR2 is ANQGSEA.

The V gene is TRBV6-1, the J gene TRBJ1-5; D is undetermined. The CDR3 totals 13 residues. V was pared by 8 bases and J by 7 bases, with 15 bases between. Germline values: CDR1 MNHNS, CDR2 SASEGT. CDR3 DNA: TGTGCCAGCGGAGGGAGGACGGACCAGCCCCAGCATTTT. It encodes CASGGRTDQPQHF.

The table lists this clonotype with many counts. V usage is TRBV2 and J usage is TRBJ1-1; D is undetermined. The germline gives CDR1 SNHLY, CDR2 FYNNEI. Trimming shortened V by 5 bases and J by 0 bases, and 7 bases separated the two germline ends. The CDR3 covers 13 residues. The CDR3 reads CASSSLMNTEAFF. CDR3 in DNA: TGTGCCAGCAGTTCACTCATGAACACTGAAGCTTTCTTT.

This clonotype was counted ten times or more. The CDR3 sequence is CASSLGGGQKSYEQYF. The CDR3 DNA sequence: TGTGCCAGCAGCTTAGGCGGGGGACAGAAGTCCTACGAGCAGTACTTC. V and J are TRBV7-9 and TRBJ2-7; D is possibly TRBD1 or TRBD2 (7 bases each). Trimming cost V 1 base and J 1 base, with 14 bases left between them. Germline loops: CDR1 SEHNR, CDR2 FQNEAQ (reference sequence). There are 16 residues in the CDR3.